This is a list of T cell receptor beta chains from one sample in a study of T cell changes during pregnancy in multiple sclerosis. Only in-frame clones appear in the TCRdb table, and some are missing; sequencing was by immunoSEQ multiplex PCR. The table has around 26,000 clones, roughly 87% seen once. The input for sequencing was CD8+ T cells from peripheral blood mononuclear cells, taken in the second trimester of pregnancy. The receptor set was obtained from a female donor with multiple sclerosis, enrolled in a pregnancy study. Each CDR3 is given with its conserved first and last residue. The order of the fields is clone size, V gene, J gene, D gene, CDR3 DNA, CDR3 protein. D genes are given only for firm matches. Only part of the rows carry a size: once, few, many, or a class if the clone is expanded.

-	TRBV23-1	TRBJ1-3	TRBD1	TGCGCCAGCAGTCCAGTTTGGACAGGGAAACCCCAAAGCTCTGGAAACACCATATATTTT	CASSPVWTGKPQSSGNTIYF
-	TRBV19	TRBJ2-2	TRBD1	TGTGCCAGTACTTCAACAGGGGGCTCAGGGGAGCTGTTTTTT	CASTSTGGSGELFF
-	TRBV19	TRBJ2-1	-	TGTGCCAGTAGTATTCCGGCGGGATTGGTCAATGAGCAGTTCTTC	CASSIPAGLVNEQFF
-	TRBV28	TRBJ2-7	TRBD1	TGTGCCAGCAGTACTGTGTCCGGGACAGGGGGCATGTACGAGCAGTACTTC	CASSTVSGTGGMYEQYF
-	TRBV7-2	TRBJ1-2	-	TGTGCCAGCAGCGACATCGACCAGGGCATCTATGGCTACACCTTC	CASSDIDQGIYGYTF
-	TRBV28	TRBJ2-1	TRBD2	TGTGCCAGCAGCCGACTAGCAGCCTACAATGAGCAGTTCTTC	CASSRLAAYNEQFF
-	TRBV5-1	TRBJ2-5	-	TGCGCCAGCAAACTGAGCGACTTGGAGACCCAGTACTTC	CASKLSDLETQYF
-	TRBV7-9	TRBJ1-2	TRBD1	TGTGCCAGCAGCTTACTACAGGGGCGGGTCTCCAACTATGGCTACACCTTC	CASSLLQGRVSNYGYTF
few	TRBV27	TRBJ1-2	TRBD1	TGTGCCAGCAGTTTTGACAGGGCTGGTGGCTACACCTTC	CASSFDRAGGYTF
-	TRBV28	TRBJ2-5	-	TGTGCCAGCAGTCATAACAGATTCCAAGAGACCCAGTACTTC	CASSHNRFQETQYF
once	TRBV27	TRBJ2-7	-	TGTGCCAGCAGTTTTGGGGGAGGCTCCTACGAGCAGTACTTC	CASSFGGGSYEQYF
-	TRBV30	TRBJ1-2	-	TGTGCCTGGATGGAGGGGTGGGGCTATGGCTACACCTTC	CAWMEGWGYGYTF
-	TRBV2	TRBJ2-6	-	TGTGCCAGCAGTGAAGTCCGGGACATGTGGGGAGTCGGGGCCAACGTCCTGACTTTC	CASSEVRDMWGVGANVLTF
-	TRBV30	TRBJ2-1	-	TGTGCCTGCGATAGACTAGTGGAGCAGTTCTTC	CACDRLVEQFF
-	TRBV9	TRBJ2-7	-	TGTGCCAGCAGCGTAGGGGGGGGCCTCTCCTACGAGCAGTACTTC	CASSVGGGLSYEQYF
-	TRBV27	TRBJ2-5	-	TGTGCCAGCAGTTTATCGGTGGACACGCAAGAGACCCAGTACTTC	CASSLSVDTQETQYF
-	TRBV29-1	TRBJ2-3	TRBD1	TGCAGCGCCATCCCCGGGACAGACCTCACAGATACGCAGTATTTT	CSAIPGTDLTDTQYF
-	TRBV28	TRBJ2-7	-	TGTGCCAGCAGTTTAAGGGACACCTATTACGAGCAGTACTTC	CASSLRDTYYEQYF
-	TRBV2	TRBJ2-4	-	TGTGCCAGCACCAGACAGGTCGGGGCCAAAAACATTCAGTACTTC	CASTRQVGAKNIQYF
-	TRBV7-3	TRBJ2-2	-	TGTGCCAGCAGCTTGGGAGCTATATCCACCGGGGAGCTGTTTTTT	CASSLGAISTGELFF
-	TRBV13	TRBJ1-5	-	TGTGCCAGCAGCTCCGGGGGGGGGCCCTTGGGTGCCAATCAGCCCCAGCATTTT	CASSSGGGPLGANQPQHF
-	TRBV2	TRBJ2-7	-	TGTGCCAGCAGTGACGGCCAGGGGTATTCCTACGAGCAGTACTTC	CASSDGQGYSYEQYF
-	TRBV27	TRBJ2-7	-	TGTGCCAGCAGTAGATTAAGACAGTACGAGCAGTACTTC	CASSRLRQYEQYF
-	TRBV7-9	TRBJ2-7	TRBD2	TGTGCCAGCAGCTACCCTCCCCTAGCGGCAGGCGAGCAGTACTTC	CASSYPPLAAGEQYF
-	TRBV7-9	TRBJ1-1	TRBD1	TGTGCCAGCAGCTCGTGGGACAGGGGGCAATTTGAAGCTTTCTTT	CASSSWDRGQFEAFF
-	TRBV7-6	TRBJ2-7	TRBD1	TGTGCCAGCAGCTTAGCTGGGCAGGGGGCGCATGAGCAGTACTTC	CASSLAGQGAHEQYF
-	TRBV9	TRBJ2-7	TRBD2	TGTGCCAGCAGCGCCGGAAGCGGGAGACCCCTCTACGAGCAGTACTTC	CASSAGSGRPLYEQYF
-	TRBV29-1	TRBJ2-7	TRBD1	TGCAGCGTTGAGAAGGTTAGGGACAGGGGATACGAGCAGTACTTC	CSVEKVRDRGYEQYF
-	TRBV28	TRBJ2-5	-	TGTGCCAGCAGTCCCCGATCGGGAGAGACCCAGTACTTC	CASSPRSGETQYF
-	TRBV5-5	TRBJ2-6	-	TGTGCCAGCAGCGTAACTATGACAGGCCAGAGGGCCAACGTCCTGACTTTC	CASSVTMTGQRANVLTF
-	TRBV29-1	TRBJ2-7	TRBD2	TGCAGCGTCCAGGGACTAGCGGACTCCTACGAGCAGTACTTC	CSVQGLADSYEQYF
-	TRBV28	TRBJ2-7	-	TGTGCCAGCAGGGTAGGACAGACCTACGAGCAGTACTTC	CASRVGQTYEQYF
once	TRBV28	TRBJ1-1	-	TGTGCCAGCAGTTTAATAGGCACAGGCACTGAAGCTTTCTTT	CASSLIGTGTEAFF
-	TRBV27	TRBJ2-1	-	TGTGCCAGCAACCAGGGGAATGAGCAGTTCTTC	CASNQGNEQFF
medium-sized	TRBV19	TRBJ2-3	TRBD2	TGTGCCAGTAGTATCCTTAGCGGGCGGGGGTCGGAGGATACGCAGTATTTT	CASSILSGRGSEDTQYF
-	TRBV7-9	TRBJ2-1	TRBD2	TGTGCCAGCAGCACCCCGGGGGGGGTCCCTAACTTTTACAATGAGCAGTTCTTC	CASSTPGGVPNFYNEQFF
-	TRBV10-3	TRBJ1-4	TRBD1	TGTGCCATCAGTGAGAATCCGGGACAGGGGAATGAAAAACTGTTTTTT	CAISENPGQGNEKLFF